A selection of T cell receptor beta chains follows, all from one sample in a study of Ad26.COV2.S vaccination and SARS-CoV-2 variants. Using immunoSEQ multiplex PCR, the repertoire was profiled, and TCRdb retains in-frame clones only, with some absent. The sample lists some 520,000 clones, roughly 89% seen once, with over 10% in the top ten. The sample was peripheral blood, taken in a trial of Ad26.COV2.S vaccine versus placebo. The receptors were sampled from a person aged 18-60 years who received the Ad26.COV2.S COVID-19 vaccine or a placebo. Each CDR3 is given with its conserved first and last residue. A D gene is named only where the DNA matches it firmly. Where a row states a size, it is once, few, many or the class of an expanded clone; other rows omit it.

v_call,j_call,clone_size,d_call,cdr3_nt,cdr3_aa
TRBV2,TRBJ2-7,.,.,TGTGCAAGCCGGGGCTACGAGCAGTACTTC,CASRGYEQYF
TRBV21-1,TRBJ1-2,.,.,TGTGCCAGCAGCGGGGGGAGGGATGGCTACACCTTC,CASSGGRDGYTF
TRBV19,TRBJ2-2,.,TRBD2,TGTGCCAGTAGAAATAGCGGGATTCTAACCGGGGAGCTGTTTTTT,CASRNSGILTGELFF
TRBV7-2,TRBJ2-7,.,.,TGTGCCAGCAGCTTACTGGCGGGGACTCGCTCCTACGAGCAGTACTTC,CASSLLAGTRSYEQYF
TRBV7-9,TRBJ1-5,.,TRBD1,TGTGCCAGCAGCCTACAGGGGTACAGTCAGCCCCAGCATTTT,CASSLQGYSQPQHF
TRBV9,TRBJ1-2,.,TRBD1,TGTGCCAGCAGCGTAGAGAGGGACAGCTACTATGGCTACACCTTC,CASSVERDSYYGYTF
TRBV7-3,TRBJ2-7,.,.,TGTGCCAGCAGGAGCGGGCAAAGCTCCTACGAGCAGTACTTC,CASRSGQSSYEQYF
TRBV30,TRBJ1-2,few,.,TGTGCCTGGACAAAGTCGTCCGGAGAAATGCATGGCTACACCTTC,CAWTKSSGEMHGYTF
TRBV27,TRBJ2-1,.,.,TGTGCCAGCACTGCCTTCTGGGACTTCGGATCTGAGCAGTTCTTC,CASTAFWDFGSEQFF
TRBV10-2,TRBJ2-1,.,.,TGCGCCAGCAGCGGAGGGGGGCTTGAGCAGTTCTTC,CASSGGGLEQFF
TRBV30,TRBJ2-7,.,.,TGTGCCTGGAGTAGTGCGGAGCGGTCCTCCGAGCAGTACTTC,CAWSSAERSSEQYF
TRBV28,TRBJ2-7,.,TRBD2,TGTGCCAGCAGTTTATTAGCGGGCCCCTCCTACGAGCAGTACTTC,CASSLLAGPSYEQYF
TRBV19,TRBJ2-1,.,.,TGTGCCAGTAGTATCCGGGTTCACGAGCAGTTCTTC,CASSIRVHEQFF
TRBV7-8,TRBJ1-3,.,.,TGTGCCAGCAGCTTATTCCCCTCTGGAAACACCATATATTTT,CASSLFPSGNTIYF
TRBV19,TRBJ1-1,.,.,TGTGCCAGTAGGGACGATGGGACTTACACTGAAGCTTTCTTT,CASRDDGTYTEAFF
TRBV7-2,TRBJ2-3,.,TRBD1,TGTGCCAGCAGCTTAGTAGGGACAGGGGGGACAGATACGCAGTATTTT,CASSLVGTGGTDTQYF
TRBV5-4,TRBJ2-5,once,TRBD1,TGTGCCAGCAGCCCCCCCCCGGGACAGAAAGAGACCCAGTACTTC,CASSPPPGQKETQYF
TRBV11-2,TRBJ2-5,.,.,TGTGCCAGCAGCCTACGGAGGGGCGGTAAGACCCAGTACTTC,CASSLRRGGKTQYF
TRBV19,TRBJ2-7,.,TRBD2,TGTGCCAGTAGTACTACTAGCGGGCCCTACGAGCAGTACTTC,CASSTTSGPYEQYF